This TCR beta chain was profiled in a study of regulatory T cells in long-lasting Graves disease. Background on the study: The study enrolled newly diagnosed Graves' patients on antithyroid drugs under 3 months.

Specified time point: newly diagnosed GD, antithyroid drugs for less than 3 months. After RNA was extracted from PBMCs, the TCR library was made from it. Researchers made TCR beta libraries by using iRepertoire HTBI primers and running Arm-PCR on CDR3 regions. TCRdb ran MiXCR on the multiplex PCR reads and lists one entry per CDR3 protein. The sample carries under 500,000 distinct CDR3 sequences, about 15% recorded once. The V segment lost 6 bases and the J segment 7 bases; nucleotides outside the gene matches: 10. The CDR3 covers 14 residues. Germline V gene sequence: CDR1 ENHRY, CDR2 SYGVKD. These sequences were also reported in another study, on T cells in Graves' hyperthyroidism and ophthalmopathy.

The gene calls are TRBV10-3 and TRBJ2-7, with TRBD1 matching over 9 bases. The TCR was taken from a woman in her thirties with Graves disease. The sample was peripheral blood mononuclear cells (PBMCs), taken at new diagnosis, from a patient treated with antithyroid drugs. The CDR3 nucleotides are TGTGCCATCAGCCCCGGACAGGGGCCACAAGAGCAGTACTTC. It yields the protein CAISPGQGPQEQYF.